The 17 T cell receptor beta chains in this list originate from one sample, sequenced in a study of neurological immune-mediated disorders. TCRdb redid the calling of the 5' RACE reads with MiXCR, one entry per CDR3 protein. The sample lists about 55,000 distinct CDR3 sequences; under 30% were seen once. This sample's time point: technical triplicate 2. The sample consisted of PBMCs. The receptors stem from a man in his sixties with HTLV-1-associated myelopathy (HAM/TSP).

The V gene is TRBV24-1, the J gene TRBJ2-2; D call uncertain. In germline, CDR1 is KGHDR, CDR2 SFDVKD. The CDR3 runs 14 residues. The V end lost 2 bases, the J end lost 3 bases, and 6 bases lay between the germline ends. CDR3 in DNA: TGTGCCACCAGTGATTGGAGAGACACCGGGGAGCTGTTTTTT. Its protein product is CATSDWRDTGELFF.

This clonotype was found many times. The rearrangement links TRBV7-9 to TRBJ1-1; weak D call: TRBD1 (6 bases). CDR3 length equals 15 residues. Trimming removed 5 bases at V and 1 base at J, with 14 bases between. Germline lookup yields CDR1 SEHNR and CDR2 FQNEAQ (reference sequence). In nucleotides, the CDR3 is TGTGCCAGCAGCCCTAGGGGGTTTCAGAACACTGAAGCTTTCTTT. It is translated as CASSPRGFQNTEAFF. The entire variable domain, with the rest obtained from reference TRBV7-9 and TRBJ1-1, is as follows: DTGVSQNPRHKITKRGQNVTFRCDPISEHNRLYWYRQTLGQGPEFLTYFQNEAQLEKSRLLSDRFSAERPKGSFSTLEIQRTEQGDSAMYLCASSPRGFQNTEAFFGQGTRLTVV.

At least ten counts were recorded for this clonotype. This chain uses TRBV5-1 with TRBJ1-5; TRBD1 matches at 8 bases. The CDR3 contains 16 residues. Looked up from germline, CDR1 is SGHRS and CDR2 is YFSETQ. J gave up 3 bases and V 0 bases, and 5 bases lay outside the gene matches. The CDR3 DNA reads TGCGCCAGCAGCTTGGGGCCAGGGGGCAACAATCAGCCCCAGCATTTT. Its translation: CASSLGPGGNNQPQHF.

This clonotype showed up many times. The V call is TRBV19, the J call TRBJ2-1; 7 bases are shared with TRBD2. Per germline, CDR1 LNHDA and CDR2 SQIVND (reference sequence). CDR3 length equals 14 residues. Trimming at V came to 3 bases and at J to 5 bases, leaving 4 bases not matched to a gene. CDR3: CASSISGTNNEQFF. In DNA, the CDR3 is TGTGCCAGTAGTATCAGCGGGACCAACAATGAGCAGTTCTTC.

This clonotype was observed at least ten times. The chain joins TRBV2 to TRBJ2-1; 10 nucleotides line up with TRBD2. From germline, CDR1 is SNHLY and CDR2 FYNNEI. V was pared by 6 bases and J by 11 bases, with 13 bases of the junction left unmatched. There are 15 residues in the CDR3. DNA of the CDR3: TGTGCCAGCAGGCTAGCGGGAGATCTAGGATTTAAGCAGTTCTTC. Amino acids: CASRLAGDLGFKQFF.

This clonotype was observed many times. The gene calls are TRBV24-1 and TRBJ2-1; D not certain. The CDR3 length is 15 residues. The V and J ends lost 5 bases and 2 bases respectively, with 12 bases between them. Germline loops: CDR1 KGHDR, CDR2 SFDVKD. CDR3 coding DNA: TGTGCCACCAGTGCCCTAGGCCCAGCCTACAATGAGCAGTTCTTC. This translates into CATSALGPAYNEQFF.

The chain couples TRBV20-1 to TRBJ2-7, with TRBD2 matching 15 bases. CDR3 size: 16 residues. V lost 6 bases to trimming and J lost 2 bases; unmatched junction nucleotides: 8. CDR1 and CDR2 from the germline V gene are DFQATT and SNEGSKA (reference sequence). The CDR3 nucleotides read TGCAGTGCCGCCGGGACTAGCGGGAGGACAACCTACGAGCAGTACTTC. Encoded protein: CSAAGTSGRTTYEQYF.

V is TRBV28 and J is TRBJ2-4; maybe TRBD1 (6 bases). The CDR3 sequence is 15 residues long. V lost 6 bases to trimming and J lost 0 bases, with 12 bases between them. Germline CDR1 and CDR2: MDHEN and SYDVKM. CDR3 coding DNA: TGTGCCAGCAGGGGGGCAGGGTTAGCCAAAAACATTCAGTACTTC. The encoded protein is CASRGAGLAKNIQYF. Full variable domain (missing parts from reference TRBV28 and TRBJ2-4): DVKVTQSSRYLVKRTGEKVFLECVQDMDHENMFWYRQDPGLGLRLIYFSYDVKMKEKGDIPEGYSVSREKKERFSLILESASTNQTSMYLCASRGAGLAKNIQYFGAGTRLSVL.

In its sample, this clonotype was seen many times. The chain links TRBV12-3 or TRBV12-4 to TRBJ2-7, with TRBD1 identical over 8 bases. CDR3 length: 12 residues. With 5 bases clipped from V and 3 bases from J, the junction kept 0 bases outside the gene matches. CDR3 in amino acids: CASSGQGYEQYF. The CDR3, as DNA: TGTGCCAGCAGTGGACAGGGCTACGAGCAGTACTTC.

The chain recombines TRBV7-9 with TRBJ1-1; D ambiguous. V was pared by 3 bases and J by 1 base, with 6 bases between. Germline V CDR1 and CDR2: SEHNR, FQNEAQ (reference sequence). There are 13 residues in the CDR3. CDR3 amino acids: CASSFGRNTEAFF. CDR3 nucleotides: TGTGCCAGCAGCTTTGGACGGAACACTGAAGCTTTCTTT.

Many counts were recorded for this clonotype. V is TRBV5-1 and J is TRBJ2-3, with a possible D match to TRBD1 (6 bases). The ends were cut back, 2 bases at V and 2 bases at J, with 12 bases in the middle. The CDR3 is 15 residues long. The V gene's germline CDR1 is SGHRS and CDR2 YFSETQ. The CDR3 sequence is CASSFGRGPTDTQYF. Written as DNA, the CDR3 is TGCGCCAGCAGCTTCGGCAGGGGACCCACAGATACGCAGTATTTT.

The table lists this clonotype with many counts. CDR3 loop: CSVPTQTGQNTEAFF. CDR3 in DNA: TGCAGCGTCCCCACCCAGACAGGACAGAACACTGAAGCTTTCTTT. The V and J genes are TRBV29-1 and TRBJ1-1, with a possible D match to TRBD1 (6 bases). Trimming took 6 bases from V and 1 from J, leaving 18 bases between them. Germline values: CDR1 SQVTM, CDR2 ANQGSEA. The CDR3 covers 15 residues.

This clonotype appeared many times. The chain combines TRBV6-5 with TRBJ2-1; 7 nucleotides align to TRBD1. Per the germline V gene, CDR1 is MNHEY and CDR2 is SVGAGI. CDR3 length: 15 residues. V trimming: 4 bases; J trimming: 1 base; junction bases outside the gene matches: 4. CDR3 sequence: CASSSQGSSYNEQFF. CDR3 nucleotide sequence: TGTGCCAGCAGTTCACAGGGGTCGTCCTACAATGAGCAGTTCTTC.

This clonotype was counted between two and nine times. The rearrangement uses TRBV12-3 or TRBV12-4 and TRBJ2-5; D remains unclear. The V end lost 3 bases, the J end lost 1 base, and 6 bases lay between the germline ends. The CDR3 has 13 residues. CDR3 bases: TGTGCCAGCAGTTTTATGACCCAAGAGACCCAGTACTTC. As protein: CASSFMTQETQYF.

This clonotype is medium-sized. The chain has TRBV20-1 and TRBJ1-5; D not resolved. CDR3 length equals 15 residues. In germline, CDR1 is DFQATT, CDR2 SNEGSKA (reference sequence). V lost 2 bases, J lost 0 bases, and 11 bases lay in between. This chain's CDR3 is CSARWQVISNQPQHF. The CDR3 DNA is TGCAGTGCTAGATGGCAGGTTATTAGCAATCAGCCCCAGCATTTT.

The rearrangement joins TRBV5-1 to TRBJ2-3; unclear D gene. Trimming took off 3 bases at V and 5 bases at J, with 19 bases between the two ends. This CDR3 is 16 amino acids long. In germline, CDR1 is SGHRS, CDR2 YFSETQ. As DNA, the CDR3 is TGCGCCAGCAGCTCCGTGACGACCGTAGCTGGAGATACGCAGTATTTT. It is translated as CASSSVTTVAGDTQYF.

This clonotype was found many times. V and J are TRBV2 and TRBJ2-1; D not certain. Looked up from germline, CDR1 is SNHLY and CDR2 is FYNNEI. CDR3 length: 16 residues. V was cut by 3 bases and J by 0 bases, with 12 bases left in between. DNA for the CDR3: TGTGCCAGCAGTGACCCATCAGGAACCTCCTACAATGAGCAGTTCTTC. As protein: CASSDPSGTSYNEQFF.